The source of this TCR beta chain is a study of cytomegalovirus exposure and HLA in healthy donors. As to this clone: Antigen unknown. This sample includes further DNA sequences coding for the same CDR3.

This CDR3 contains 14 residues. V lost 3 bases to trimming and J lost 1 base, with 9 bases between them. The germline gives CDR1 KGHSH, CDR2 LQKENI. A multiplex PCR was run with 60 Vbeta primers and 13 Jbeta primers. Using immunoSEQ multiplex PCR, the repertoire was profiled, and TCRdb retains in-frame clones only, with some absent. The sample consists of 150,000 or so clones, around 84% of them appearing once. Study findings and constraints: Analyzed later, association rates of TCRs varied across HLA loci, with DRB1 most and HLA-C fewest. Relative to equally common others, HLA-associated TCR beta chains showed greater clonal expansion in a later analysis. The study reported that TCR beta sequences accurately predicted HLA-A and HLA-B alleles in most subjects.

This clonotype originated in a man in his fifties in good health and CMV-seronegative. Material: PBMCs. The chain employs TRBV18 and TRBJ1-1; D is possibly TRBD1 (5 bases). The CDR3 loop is CASSPQQENTEAFF. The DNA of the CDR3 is TGTGCCAGCTCACCGCAACAGGAGAACACTGAAGCTTTCTTT.